The present TCR beta chain was sequenced within a study of T cell responses to AZD1222 COVID-19 vaccine. Method: immunoSEQ multiplex PCR; TCRdb's copy keeps in-frame clones and lacks some. Of fewer than 110,000 clones in the sample, more than 75% are singletons; the top ten hold under 25%. CDR1 and CDR2 (germline): LGHDT, YNNKEL (reference sequence). The CDR3 is 17 amino acids. V was shortened by 2 bases and J by 8 bases, with 24 bases between the two germline ends. The TCR originated in an adult in good health. The sequencing used peripheral blood, collected on day 0 of AZD1222 vaccination. The V gene is TRBV3-1 (or the pseudogene TRBV3-2), the J gene TRBJ1-2; possibly TRBD1 for D (6 bases). The CDR3 loop is CASSQRILRGGVEGYTF. The CDR3, as DNA: TGTGCCAGCAGCCAAAGAATCCTCAGGGGAGGAGTGGAAGGCTACACCTTC.